Shown below are 16 T cell receptor beta chains from a single sample sequenced in a study of T cell repertoires in cytomegalovirus infection. TCRdb ran MiXCR on the reads and lists one entry per CDR3 protein. The sample includes almost 550,000 distinct CDR3 sequences, 16% of them seen just once. Input material: CD8+ T cells from PBMCs. These receptors originate from a human donor in good health (CMV status not recorded). Some clones in this sample may be carry-over from other donors' samples.

This clonotype has ten or more counts. J is TRBJ1-2 and V is TRBV4-1, with 8 bases matching TRBD1. V shed 0 bases and J 8 bases; nucleotides not matched to a gene: 5. Germline V gene data show CDR1 as MGHRA and CDR2 as YSYEKL. There are 14 residues in the CDR3. CDR3 nucleotide sequence: TGCGCCAGCAGCCAAGACCAGGGGGCTGGGGGCTACACCTTC. This encodes CASSQDQGAGGYTF.

This clonotype was seen at least ten times. The rearrangement uses TRBV19 and TRBJ1-5; D is ambiguous. Germline CDR1 is LNHDA and CDR2 is SQIVND (reference sequence). V shed 3 bases and J shed 4 bases, with 10 bases lying between them. The CDR3 consists of 14 residues. The CDR3: CASSIEDSNQPQHF. The DNA of the CDR3 is TGTGCCAGTAGTATTGAGGATTCGAATCAGCCCCAGCATTTT.

Only a few counts were recorded for this clonotype. The rearrangement links TRBV28 to TRBJ2-3; D is undetermined. Trimming removed 2 bases at V and 0 bases at J, with 9 bases between. The CDR3 spans 15 residues. Germline V lookup: CDR1 MDHEN, CDR2 SYDVKM. The CDR3 sequence is CASSLDFTSTDTQYF. CDR3 in DNA: TGTGCCAGCAGTTTAGACTTCACTAGCACAGATACGCAGTATTTT. Full variable domain (missing parts from reference TRBV28 and TRBJ2-3): DVKVTQSSRYLVKRTGEKVFLECVQDMDHENMFWYRQDPGLGLRLIYFSYDVKMKEKGDIPEGYSVSREKKERFSLILESASTNQTSMYLCASSLDFTSTDTQYFGPGTRLTVL.

V usage is TRBV18 and J usage is TRBJ2-1; D unclear. V lost 3 bases and J lost 3, with 18 bases in between. There are 17 residues in the CDR3. Germline values: CDR1 KGHSH, CDR2 LQKENI. The DNA for the CDR3 is TGTGCCAGCTCACCCCGAGCTGGTGATCGGGTCTACAATGAGCAGTTCTTC. Its translation is CASSPRAGDRVYNEQFF. The full variable domain, its missing parts supplied by reference TRBV18 and TRBJ2-1, is NAGVMQNPRHLVRRRGQEARLRCSPMKGHSHVYWYRQLPEEGLKFMVYLQKENIIDESGMPKERFSAEFPKEGPSILRIQQVVRGDSAAYFCASSPRAGDRVYNEQFFGPGTRLTVL.

This sequence joins TRBV30 and TRBJ1-2; D is unresolved. Germline CDR1 GTSNPN, CDR2 SVGIG (reference sequence). V was trimmed by 3 bases and J by 8 bases, leaving 7 bases between them. CDR3 size: 10 residues. The CDR3 DNA is TGTGCCTGGAGGTTGCAGGGCTACACCTTC. Amino acids: CAWRLQGYTF.

In its sample, this clonotype was seen once. The genes are TRBV20-1 and TRBJ2-1; D may be TRBD2 (5 bases). This CDR3 comprises 14 residues. Between the trimmed V and J ends, which lost 5 bases and 3 bases, there was a span of 14 bases. The germline gives CDR1 DFQATT, CDR2 SNEGSKA (reference sequence). CDR3 loop: CSAETILYYNEQFF. The DNA of the CDR3 is TGCAGTGCTGAGACTATTCTTTACTACAATGAGCAGTTCTTC.

On this clonotype itself: A much larger clone lies one base from this, so it may be a read error. CDR3 coding DNA: TGTGCCAGCACCCCAGGGGCCGAACGTAACTATGGCTACACCTTC. Translation: CASTPGAERNYGYTF. The chain employs TRBV12-3 or TRBV12-4 and TRBJ1-2; D possibly corresponds to TRBD1 (6 bases). The V gene lost 7 bases and the J gene lost 1 base, with 16 bases spanning the gap. The CDR3 length is 15 residues.

V gene TRBV4-1 combines with J gene TRBJ2-3; TRBD2 matches 10 bases. The CDR3 has 16 amino acids. The J segment lost 5 bases and the V segment lost 1 base, leaving 6 bases of the junction unmatched. The germline gives CDR1 MGHRA, CDR2 YSYEKL. The CDR3 loop reads CASSQGGSGGEDTQYF. The CDR3 region has the DNA TGCGCCAGCAGCCAAGGAGGAAGCGGGGGGGAAGATACGCAGTATTTT.

This clonotype was detected ten times or more. The CDR3 here is CASSSSGGTDTQYF. For the CDR3, the DNA is TGTGCCAGCAGCTCTAGCGGGGGGACAGATACGCAGTATTTT. The chain has TRBV7-3 and TRBJ2-3; 11 nucleotides agree with TRBD2. After removal of 4 bases from V and 3 bases from J, the junction contained 0 bases not matched to a gene. The CDR3 loop spans 14 amino acids. CDR1 is SGHTA, CDR2 FQGTGA, per germline.

This clonotype occurred many times. The J gene is TRBJ1-4, the V gene TRBV7-2, with 8 bases lining up with TRBD1. V lost 0 bases, J lost 8 bases, and 8 bases stayed unmatched. The CDR3 consists of 16 residues. CDR1 SGHTA and CDR2 FQGNSA come from the germline V gene. CDR3 in DNA: TGTGCCAGCAGCTTAGCGAAAGCAGGGGGCCCAGAAAAACTGTTTTTT. Protein product: CASSLAKAGGPEKLFF.

This clonotype showed up just a few times. The chain is built from TRBV6-6 and TRBJ2-2; the D is unclear. This CDR3 is 14 amino acids long. Germline CDR1 reads MNHNY; CDR2 reads SVGAGI (reference sequence). The ends were cut back, 11 bases at V and 0 bases at J, with 13 bases in the middle. CDR3 bases: TGTGCCGGAAAGTGGACCACGAACACCGGGGAGCTGTTTTTT. Its protein is CAGKWTTNTGELFF.

This clonotype has just a few counts. In DNA form, the CDR3 reads TGTGCCAGTAGTATAGACAGGGAGGGGGACTATGGCTACACCTTC. Its protein is CASSIDREGDYGYTF. This chain joins TRBV19 and TRBJ1-2, with a possible D match to TRBD1 (6 bases). The CDR3 is 15 residues long. Germline CDR1 reads LNHDA; CDR2 reads SQIVND (reference sequence). The germline V and J ends were trimmed by 0 bases and 3 bases, with 11 bases remaining between them.

This clonotype was detected many times. The rearrangement links TRBV7-3 to TRBJ2-2, with TRBD2 matching 7 bases. The CDR3 sequence is 15 residues long. Germline V CDR1 and CDR2: SGHTA, FQGTGA. J was trimmed by 3 bases and V by 0 bases; bases with no gene match: 1. The CDR3 region has the DNA TGTGCCAGCAGCTTAACGGCGGGAGACACCGGGGAGCTGTTTTTT. Amino acid sequence: CASSLTAGDTGELFF.

V is TRBV9 and J is TRBJ2-1; D is uncertain. The germline V gene encodes CDR1 SGDLS and CDR2 YYNGEE. CDR3 length equals 13 residues. Trimming took off 7 bases at V and 1 base at J, with 9 bases between the two ends. The CDR3 here is CASGPGSYNEQFF. CDR3 sequence (DNA): TGTGCCAGCGGTCCGGGTTCCTACAATGAGCAGTTCTTC.

In this sample, this clonotype turned up many times. The V gene is TRBV7-8, the J gene TRBJ1-5; D not resolved. The CDR3 is 14 amino acids. Germline CDR1 SGHVS, CDR2 FQNEAQ. Trimming cost V 2 bases and J 4 bases, with 9 bases left between them. The CDR3 DNA reads TGTGCCAGCAGCTTAAGGACCCTTAATCAGCCCCAGCATTTT. Protein product: CASSLRTLNQPQHF.

This clonotype has ten or more counts. This chain uses TRBV6-1 with TRBJ2-3; TRBD2 aligns across 11 bases. The CDR3 consists of 17 residues. J gave up 3 bases and V 3 bases, and 8 bases lay outside the gene matches. Germline V gene lookup returns CDR1 MNHNS and CDR2 SASEGT. The CDR3 is CASSDPTSGRPTDTQYF. The DNA for the CDR3 is TGTGCCAGCAGTGACCCCACTAGCGGGAGACCGACAGATACGCAGTATTTT.